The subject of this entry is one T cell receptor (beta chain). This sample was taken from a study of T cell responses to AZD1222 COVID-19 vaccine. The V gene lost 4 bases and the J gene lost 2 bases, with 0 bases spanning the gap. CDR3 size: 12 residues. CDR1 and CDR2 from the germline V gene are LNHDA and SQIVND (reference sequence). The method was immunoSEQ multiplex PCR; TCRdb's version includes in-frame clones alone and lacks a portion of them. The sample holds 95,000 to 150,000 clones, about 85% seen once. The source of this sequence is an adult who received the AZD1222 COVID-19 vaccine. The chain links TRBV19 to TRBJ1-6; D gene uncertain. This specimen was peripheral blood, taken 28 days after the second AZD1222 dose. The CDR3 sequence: CASSTYNSPLHF. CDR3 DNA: TGTGCCAGTAGTACCTATAATTCACCCCTCCACTTT.